This entry lists 25 T cell receptor beta chains sequenced from one sample in a study of blood T cell repertoires in COVID-19. Using immunoSEQ multiplex PCR, the repertoire was profiled, and TCRdb retains in-frame clones only, with some absent. Here the sample spans roughly 200,000 clones, roughly 84% being singletons. The source material was peripheral blood. All receptors come from a woman aged 40 to 49 with COVID-19, enrolled during active disease.

CDR3 nucleotide sequence: TGTGCCAGCAAGAAACAGGGGGAGAATTCACCCCTCCACTTT. The encoded protein is CASKKQGENSPLHF. This chain connects TRBV2 to TRBJ1-6; 8 nucleotides match TRBD1. J gave up 7 bases and V 7 bases, and 6 bases lay outside the gene matches. This CDR3 is 14 amino acids long. Germline V CDR1 and CDR2: SNHLY, FYNNEI.

The chain uses TRBV19 and TRBJ1-6; no reliable D call. This CDR3 has 13 residues. V was pared by 7 bases and J by 5 bases, with 9 bases between. Looked up from germline, CDR1 is LNHDA and CDR2 is SQIVND (reference sequence). The CDR3 sequence: CASTGTDNSPLHF. CDR3 nucleotide sequence: TGTGCCAGTACCGGTACTGATAATTCACCCCTCCACTTT.

CDR3 nucleotides: TGTGCCAGCAGCTTGAGGACTAGCGGGAGGGCCTCCTTCTTC. It codes for CASSLRTSGRASFF. The rearrangement joins TRBV5-6 to TRBJ2-1, with 15 bases aligning to TRBD2. CDR1 is SGHDT and CDR2 is YYEEEE in the germline V gene. The length of the CDR3 is 14 residues. With 1 base clipped from V and 16 bases from J, the junction kept 6 bases outside the gene matches.

The chain joins TRBV6-5 to TRBJ1-2; 7 bases fit TRBD1. The CDR3 has 14 amino acids. V lost 7 bases and J lost 6; bases outside the gene matches: 11. Germline assignment: CDR1 MNHEY and CDR2 SVGAGI. CDR3 bases: TGTGCCAGCATACAGGGGCTCAACGTCCATGGCTACACCTTC. Translated: CASIQGLNVHGYTF.

The chain uses TRBV28 and TRBJ2-1, with TRBD2 identical over 9 bases. Germline V CDR1 and CDR2: MDHEN, SYDVKM. The CDR3 has 17 amino acids. V gave up 7 bases and J gave up 1 base; unmatched junction bases: 11. CDR3 bases: TGTGCCAGCAAAGGACCCGGGGCGGGAGGGTCCTACAATGAGCAGTTCTTC. Its protein is CASKGPGAGGSYNEQFF. The whole variable domain, remainder taken from reference TRBV28 and TRBJ2-1, is DVKVTQSSRYLVKRTGEKVFLECVQDMDHENMFWYRQDPGLGLRLIYFSYDVKMKEKGDIPEGYSVSREKKERFSLILESASTNQTSMYLCASKGPGAGGSYNEQFFGPGTRLTVL.

The rearrangement links TRBV6-5 to TRBJ1-3; 8 bases line up with TRBD1. Germline-derived CDR1 and CDR2 are MNHEY and SVGAGI. The CDR3 extends over 15 amino acids. Trimming cost V 4 bases and J 2 bases; bases outside gene matches: 4. Here the CDR3 reads CASSLGTGAGNTIYF. The CDR3, as DNA: TGTGCCAGCAGTTTGGGGACAGGTGCTGGAAACACCATATATTTT.

This clone was seen a few times. The chain has TRBV11-2 and TRBJ2-1; 11 bases fit TRBD2. The CDR3 is 17 residues long. Looked up from germline, CDR1 is SGHAT and CDR2 is FQNNGV. The trim removed 3 bases at V and 9 bases at J, leaving 13 bases unmatched. The CDR3 is CASSFYTSGGEGVEQFF. The CDR3, as DNA: TGTGCCAGCAGCTTTTACACTAGCGGGGGAGAAGGGGTTGAGCAGTTCTTC.

This chain uses TRBV27 with TRBJ1-4; 7 positions match TRBD1. The CDR3 sequence is 14 residues long. Germline CDR1 reads MNHEY; CDR2 reads SMNVEV (reference sequence). The V and J ends lost 5 bases and 3 bases, in that order; junction bases with no gene match: 3. The DNA for the CDR3 is TGTGCCAGCAGTGGACAGGCTTCTAATGAAAAACTGTTTTTT. Translated, it gives CASSGQASNEKLFF.

The chain recombines TRBV10-3 with TRBJ1-3, with 8 bases lining up with TRBD1. The J segment lost 7 bases and the V segment lost 6 bases, leaving 29 bases of the junction unmatched. This CDR3 has 21 residues. Looked up from germline, CDR1 is ENHRY and CDR2 is SYGVKD. CDR3 sequence: CAIRTMTPSEPTGTGGNTIYF. The CDR3 DNA sequence: TGTGCCATCAGGACAATGACCCCGTCAGAACCGACCGGGACAGGAGGCAACACCATATATTTT.

This chain links TRBV28 with TRBJ2-7; 8 bases fit TRBD2. The CDR3 totals 16 residues. Losses at the gene ends were 2 bases for V and 3 bases for J; bases not matched to a gene: 9. CDR1 and CDR2 (germline): MDHEN, SYDVKM. The CDR3, as DNA: TGTGCCAGCAGTTTAGTCTCAGCGGGGGCTTACTACGAGCAGTACTTC. Its protein is CASSLVSAGAYYEQYF.

The rearrangement joins TRBV7-6 to TRBJ2-2; no definite D call. This CDR3 comprises 13 residues. Germline V gives CDR1 SGHVS, CDR2 FNYEAQ. Trimming shortened V by 6 bases and J by 5 bases, and 10 bases separated the two germline ends. The CDR3, as DNA: TGTGCCAGCAGACCTATGTTAACCGGGGAGCTGTTTTTT. This translates into CASRPMLTGELFF.

The rearrangement links TRBV4-1 to TRBJ1-2; 7 bases map to TRBD1. The CDR3 sequence is 15 residues long. Germline V gives CDR1 MGHRA, CDR2 YSYEKL. Trimming at V came to 0 bases and at J to 6 bases, leaving 7 bases not matched to a gene. The CDR3 here is CASSQEDRLGHGYTF. The CDR3, as DNA: TGCGCCAGCAGCCAAGAGGACAGGTTGGGGCATGGCTACACCTTC.

This chain links TRBV3-1 (or the pseudogene TRBV3-2) with TRBJ2-2; D call uncertain. The V end was cut by 1 base, the J end by 5 bases, with 2 bases between. CDR1 and CDR2 from the germline V gene are LGHDT and YNNKEL (reference sequence). This CDR3 has 12 residues. The CDR3 spells CASSQATGELFF. The CDR3 coding sequence is TGTGCCAGCAGCCAAGCGACCGGGGAGCTGTTTTTT.

This clone has just a few counts. V gene TRBV24-1 combines with J gene TRBJ2-7; possible D gene TRBD1, 7 bases. The CDR3 is 13 residues long. Trimming removed 4 bases at V and 6 bases at J, with 12 bases between. Germline values: CDR1 KGHDR, CDR2 SFDVKD. CDR3 residues: CATSERQGGEQYF. The CDR3 DNA is TGTGCCACCAGTGAACGACAGGGAGGCGAGCAGTACTTC.

The chain recombines TRBV21-1 with TRBJ1-1; TRBD1 is taken as the D call from the table, unchecked against the DNA. TRBV21-1 counts as a pseudogene. This CDR3 has 17 residues. CDR3 DNA: TGTGCCAGCAGCAAAGGTCGACAGGGTTCGTGGTACACTGAAGCTTTCTTT. Encoded protein: CASSKGRQGSWYTEAFF.

The chain joins TRBV4-1 to TRBJ2-7; TRBD1 aligns across 7 bases. V lost 4 bases and J lost 6; bases outside the gene matches: 9. The CDR3 runs 14 residues. CDR1 MGHRA and CDR2 YSYEKL come from the germline V gene. Here the CDR3 reads CASSPTGSLSEQYF. The DNA of the CDR3 is TGCGCCAGCAGCCCGACAGGGTCTTTATCCGAGCAGTACTTC.

V gene TRBV6-4 combines with J gene TRBJ2-3; tentatively, D is TRBD2 (5 bases). V lost 6 bases and J 6 bases, leaving 16 bases between the germline ends. The CDR3 loop spans 14 amino acids. The germline V gene has CDR1 MRHNA and CDR2 SNTAGT. DNA of the CDR3: TGTGCCAGCAGCCTAGGAGGAAGTCAGGATACGCAGTATTTT. Its protein product is CASSLGGSQDTQYF.

The V gene is TRBV11-2, the J gene TRBJ2-1, with 9 bases that match TRBD2. J lost 6 bases, V lost 5 bases, and 11 bases had no gene match. Per the germline V gene, CDR1 is SGHAT and CDR2 is FQNNGV. The CDR3 has 16 residues. In DNA form, the CDR3 reads TGTGCCAGCAGCCCCAGGGGTAGCGGGAGTATCAATGAGCAGTTCTTC. It specifies CASSPRGSGSINEQFF.

The CDR3 loop is CASSLPKDRFNNEQFF. The CDR3 DNA reads as TGTGCCAGCAGTCTACCCAAGGACAGGTTTAACAATGAGCAGTTCTTC. V and J are TRBV27 and TRBJ2-1; 7 nucleotides line up with TRBD1. Germline trimming cut 5 bases from V and 5 bases from J; bases unmatched to any gene: 12. CDR3 length equals 16 residues. Per the germline V gene, CDR1 is MNHEY and CDR2 is SMNVEV (reference sequence).

This chain joins TRBV29-1 and TRBJ2-5; TRBD2 matches 10 bases. CDR3 length: 13 residues. Looked up from germline, CDR1 is SQVTM and CDR2 is ANQGSEA. J lost 2 bases, V lost 7 bases, and 4 bases had no gene match. DNA for the CDR3: TGCAGCGGGGGACTAGCGACACAAGAGACCCAGTACTTC. Translated: CSGGLATQETQYF.

This clone has just a few counts. Written as DNA, the CDR3 is TGTGCCAGTAGTATAAGACGGGGTTCAGGTACAGCTAACTATGGCTACACCTTC. Encoded protein: CASSIRRGSGTANYGYTF. The chain joins TRBV19 to TRBJ1-2; D gene uncertain. Germline V lookup: CDR1 LNHDA, CDR2 SQIVND (reference sequence). Between the trimmed V and J ends, which lost 2 bases and 0 bases, there was a span of 19 bases. This CDR3 comprises 18 residues.

The chain has TRBV6-5 and TRBJ2-1, with TRBD1 identical over 12 bases. Germline CDR1 is MNHEY and CDR2 is SVGAGI. CDR3 length: 15 amino acids. V lost 6 bases to trimming and J lost 6 bases; unmatched junction nucleotides: 6. In DNA, the CDR3 is TGTGCCAGCAGGGGGGACAGGGGGCCCGCCAATGAGCAGTTCTTC. This gives the protein CASRGDRGPANEQFF.

The rearrangement uses TRBV25-1 and TRBJ2-7, with 7 bases identical to TRBD1. Germline V gene lookup returns CDR1 MGHDK and CDR2 SYGVNS. The V gene end was trimmed by 4 bases and the J gene end by 1 base; junction bases not matched to a gene: 7. This CDR3 has 15 amino acids. DNA for the CDR3: TGTGCCAGCAGTGCCACAGGGGTTTTGTCCTACGAGCAGTACTTC. Amino acids: CASSATGVLSYEQYF.

The chain employs TRBV7-6 and TRBJ1-5, with 10 bases aligning to TRBD1. This CDR3 region has 14 residues. Unmatched junction bases numbered 7, after V lost 5 bases and J lost 9 bases. Germline V gene lookup returns CDR1 SGHVS and CDR2 FNYEAQ. As DNA, the CDR3 is TGTGCCAGCAGCGAGGGGACAGGGGTGCGGCCCCAGCATTTT. Its translation is CASSEGTGVRPQHF. Supplemented by reference TRBV7-6 and TRBJ1-5, the full variable domain reads GAGVSQSPRYKVTKRGQDVALRCDPISGHVSLYWYRQALGQGPEFLTYFNYEAQQDKSGLPNDRFSAERPEGSISTLTIQRTEQRDSAMYRCASSEGTGVRPQHFGDGTRLSIL.

The V and J genes are TRBV2 and TRBJ2-1; D is ambiguous. Germline-derived CDR1 and CDR2 are SNHLY and FYNNEI. The CDR3 consists of 12 residues. Trimming cost V 7 bases and J 6 bases, with 10 bases left between them. For the CDR3, the DNA is TGTGCCAGCATAGAGAGTAGCAATGAGCAGTTCTTC. Translation gives CASIESSNEQFF.